What follows describes a single T cell receptor beta chain. Its specificity is unknown. These data come from a study of cytomegalovirus exposure and HLA in healthy donors. Study-wide background: The approximately 100 million unique TCR beta sequences, from 150 million to 200 million T cells, were found by an earlier analysis.

13 Jbeta primers and 60 Vbeta primers were used for the PCR. Profiled with immunoSEQ multiplex PCR; TCRdb holds only in-frame clones, not every one. The sample lists 150,000 to 200,000 clones, over 80% occurring once. Study results and limitations: Reportedly, TCR beta sequences accurately predicted HLA-A and HLA-B alleles in most subjects. Information on immune exposure was restricted to one variable (CMV serostatus).

Sequencing used PBMCs. This receptor was obtained from a man aged 50 to 60 in good health and CMV-seropositive.

CDR3 sequence reads: CASSGGQGAGNTEAFF. In DNA form, the CDR3 reads TGCGCCAGCAGCGGCGGACAGGGGGCCGGGAACACTGAAGCTTTCTTT. This chain uses TRBV5-1 with TRBJ1-1, with 11 bases identical to TRBD1. Germline V lookup: CDR1 SGHRS, CDR2 YFSETQ. The CDR3 is 16 residues long. J was trimmed by 1 base and V by 4 bases; bases with no gene match: 6.